The 17 T cell receptor beta chains reported below all come from one sample, sequenced in a study of blood T cell repertoires in COVID-19. Only in-frame clones appear in the TCRdb table, and some are missing; sequencing was by immunoSEQ multiplex PCR. Of about 200,000 clones in the sample, almost 85% are singletons; the top ten hold about 15%. Input material: PBMCs or T cells enriched from blood (not recorded which). The receptors shown here come from a man in his forties or fifties who had recovered from COVID-19.

V usage is TRBV7-2 and J usage is TRBJ1-1; 8 positions agree with TRBD1. In germline, CDR1 is SGHTA, CDR2 FQGNSA. Unmatched junction bases numbered 6, after V lost 5 bases and J lost 4 bases. This CDR3 spans 14 amino acids. CDR3 sequence (DNA): TGTGCCAGCAGCCTAAGGGACAGGATCACTGAAGCTTTCTTT. This sequence encodes CASSLRDRITEAFF.

The V and J genes are TRBV6-2 or TRBV6-3 and TRBJ2-4; possible D gene TRBD1, 6 bases. The CDR3 runs to 18 residues. CDR1 is MNHEY, CDR2 SVGEGT, per germline. V was trimmed by 0 bases and J by 1 base, leaving 16 bases between them. CDR3 DNA sequence: TGTGCCAGCAGTTACTCCACCCCCAGGGGCTCGGCCAAAAACATTCAGTACTTC. It translates to CASSYSTPRGSAKNIQYF.

V gene TRBV7-2 combines with J gene TRBJ2-3; tentative D call: TRBD1 (6 bases). CDR3 length equals 15 residues. Germline V gene sequence: CDR1 SGHTA, CDR2 FQGNSA. V lost 3 bases to trimming and J lost 3 bases, with 13 bases between them. CDR3 coding DNA: TGTGCCAGCAGCTTCGTGGGGGCCTGGACAGATACGCAGTATTTT. Its protein is CASSFVGAWTDTQYF.

The chain uses TRBV19 and TRBJ1-5; D not resolved. This CDR3 is 13 amino acids long. Trimming removed 3 bases from V and 7 bases from J, with 10 bases in between. Germline CDR1 and CDR2: LNHDA and SQIVND (reference sequence). The CDR3 spells CASSIGSSQPQHF. Written as DNA, the CDR3 is TGTGCCAGTAGTATCGGGAGCAGCCAGCCCCAGCATTTT. Based on the CDR3 plus reference TRBV19 and TRBJ1-5, the full variable domain is DGGITQSPKYLFRKEGQNVTLSCEQNLNHDAMYWYRQDPGQGLRLIYYSQIVNDFQKGDIAEGYSVSREKKESFPLTVTSAQKNPTAFYLCASSIGSSQPQHFGDGTRLSIL.

V usage is TRBV5-4 and J usage is TRBJ1-4, with D possibly matching TRBD1 (5 bases). The CDR3 has 13 residues. V lost 6 bases to trimming and J lost 5 bases, with 11 bases between them. Germline values: CDR1 SGHNT, CDR2 YYREEE (reference sequence). CDR3 coding DNA: TGTGCCAGCAAGACAGCCCGAAATGAAAAACTGTTTTTT. Translation gives CASKTARNEKLFF.

This sequence joins TRBV24-1 and TRBJ1-2; 8 nucleotides match TRBD1. The CDR3 consists of 13 residues. V was pared by 4 bases and J by 8 bases, with 5 bases of the junction left unmatched. Germline CDR1 reads KGHDR; CDR2 reads SFDVKD. The CDR3: CATSDLDRGGYTF. CDR3 coding DNA: TGTGCCACCAGTGACCTCGACAGGGGCGGCTACACCTTC.

The chain carries TRBV5-6 and TRBJ2-1; 11 nucleotides align to TRBD2. V gave up 4 bases and J gave up 12 bases; unmatched junction bases: 12. CDR1 SGHDT and CDR2 YYEEEE come from the germline V gene. This CDR3 comprises 15 residues. The CDR3 DNA reads as TGTGCCAGCAGCGCTCGGGTTAGCGGGGGGGCCGGGCAGTTCTTC. Protein: CASSARVSGGAGQFF.

The chain links TRBV5-1 to TRBJ2-1, with 7 positions matching TRBD1. J lost 4 bases, V lost 2 bases, and 6 bases had no gene match. The CDR3 is made up of 15 amino acids. In germline, CDR1 is SGHRS, CDR2 YFSETQ. The CDR3 protein is CASSFGTVQYNEQFF. The DNA of the CDR3 is TGCGCCAGCAGCTTTGGGACAGTACAATACAATGAGCAGTTCTTC.

The rearrangement joins TRBV7-2 to TRBJ2-7; TRBD1 aligns across 11 bases. The CDR3 spans 14 residues. The germline gives CDR1 SGHTA, CDR2 FQGNSA. Trimming took 5 bases from V and 7 from J; bases not matched to a gene: 7. The CDR3 loop reads CASSHGQGAGEQYF. The CDR3 bases are TGTGCCAGCAGCCACGGACAGGGGGCGGGGGAGCAGTACTTC.

The V gene is TRBV16, the J gene TRBJ1-1; D perhaps matches TRBD1 (6 bases). Germline V CDR1 and CDR2: KGHSY, FQNENV. V was pared by 6 bases and J by 2 bases, with 10 bases between. This CDR3 has 13 amino acids. The CDR3 nucleotides read TGTGCCAGCAGTCGACAGGAAAACACTGAAGCTTTCTTT. Its protein product is CASSRQENTEAFF. Full variable domain (remainder filled in from reference TRBV16 and TRBJ1-1): GEEVAQTPKHLVRGEGQKAKLYCAPIKGHSYVFWYQQVLKNEFKFLISFQNENVFDETGMPKERFSAKCLPNSPCSLEIQATKLEDSAVYFCASSRQENTEAFFGQGTRLTVV.

This chain connects TRBV28 to TRBJ1-1, with TRBD1 matching over 7 bases. V was pared by 6 bases and J by 2 bases, with 9 bases of the junction left unmatched. CDR1 MDHEN and CDR2 SYDVKM come from the germline V gene. This CDR3 is built from 15 residues. CDR3 in DNA: TGTGCCAGCAGGGGACCGACAGGGTCAAACACTGAAGCTTTCTTT. It encodes CASRGPTGSNTEAFF.

The sample holds one count of this clone. The chain recombines TRBV10-1 with TRBJ1-4; the match to TRBD1 covers 11 bases. The CDR3 extends over 17 amino acids. V shed 5 bases and J 8 bases; nucleotides not matched to a gene: 13. Germline V gene data show CDR1 as WNHNN and CDR2 as SYGVQD (reference sequence). For the CDR3, the DNA is TGCGCCAGCAGTCGGACAGGGGGCCCCCGGATAGGCGAAAAACTGTTTTTT. Translated, it gives CASSRTGGPRIGEKLFF.

The rearrangement links TRBV14 to TRBJ1-4; the match to TRBD1 covers 9 bases. Trimming removed 4 bases from V and 11 bases from J; junction bases left unmatched: 8. Germline values: CDR1 SGHDN, CDR2 FVKESK. This CDR3 is built from 14 residues. CDR3 DNA sequence: TGTGCCAGCAGCCCCCGGACAGGGGCGCAGAAACTGTTTTTT. Protein: CASSPRTGAQKLFF.

This chain links TRBV30 with TRBJ1-5; 9 nucleotides align to TRBD1. The germline gives CDR1 GTSNPN, CDR2 SVGIG (reference sequence). There are 14 residues in the CDR3. V lost 1 base, J lost 5 bases, and 3 bases stayed unmatched. The CDR3 here is CAWSDTGGDQPQHF. Here the CDR3 DNA reads TGTGCCTGGAGTGACACAGGGGGCGATCAGCCCCAGCATTTT. Full variable domain (remainder filled in from reference TRBV30 and TRBJ1-5): SQTIHQWPATLVQPVGSPLSLECTVEGTSNPNLYWYRQAAGRGLQLLFYSVGIGQISSEVPQNLSASRPQDRQFILSSKKLLLSDSGFYLCAWSDTGGDQPQHFGDGTRLSIL.

This clone came up a few times. The chain couples TRBV28 to TRBJ1-2; D unclear. Trimming removed 5 bases from V and 1 base from J, with 14 bases in between. The CDR3 runs to 15 residues. Germline-derived CDR1 and CDR2 are MDHEN and SYDVKM. DNA for the CDR3: TGTGCCAGCAGTCGTGGAAGACGGGGTAACTATGGCTACACCTTC. Translating it yields CASSRGRRGNYGYTF.

V usage is TRBV20-1 and J usage is TRBJ1-6, with D perhaps matching TRBD1 (5 bases). This CDR3 spans 13 amino acids. The V gene's germline CDR1 is DFQATT and CDR2 SNEGSKA (reference sequence). The V and J ends lost 3 bases and 10 bases respectively, with 13 bases between them. CDR3 in amino acids: CSASEQGDSPLHF. The CDR3 DNA follows: TGCAGTGCTAGTGAGCAGGGCGACTCACCCCTCCACTTT.

This clone showed up just a few times. V is TRBV12-2 and J is TRBJ1-1. TRBV12-2 has pseudogene status. The CDR3 totals 13 residues. In DNA, the CDR3 is TGTGCAAGTCCCACCCGAACAGCGGCTGAAGCTTTCTTT. As protein: CASPTRTAAEAFF.